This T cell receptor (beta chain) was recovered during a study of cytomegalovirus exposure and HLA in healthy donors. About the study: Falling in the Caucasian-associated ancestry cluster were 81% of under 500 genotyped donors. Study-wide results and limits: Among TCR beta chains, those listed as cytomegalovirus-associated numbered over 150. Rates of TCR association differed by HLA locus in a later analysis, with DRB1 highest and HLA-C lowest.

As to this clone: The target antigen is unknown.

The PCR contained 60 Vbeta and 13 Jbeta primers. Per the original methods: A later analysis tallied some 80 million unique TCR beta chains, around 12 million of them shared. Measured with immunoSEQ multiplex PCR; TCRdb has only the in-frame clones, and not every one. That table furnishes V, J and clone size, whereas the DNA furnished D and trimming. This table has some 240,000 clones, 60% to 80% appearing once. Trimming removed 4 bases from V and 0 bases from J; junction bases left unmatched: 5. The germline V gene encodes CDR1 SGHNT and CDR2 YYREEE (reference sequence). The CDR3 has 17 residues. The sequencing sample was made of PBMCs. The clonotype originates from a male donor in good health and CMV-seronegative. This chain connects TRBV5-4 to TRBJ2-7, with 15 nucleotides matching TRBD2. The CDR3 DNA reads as TGTGCCAGCAGCCCGGGACTAGCGGGAGGCCTCTCCTACGAGCAGTACTTC. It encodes CASSPGLAGGLSYEQYF.